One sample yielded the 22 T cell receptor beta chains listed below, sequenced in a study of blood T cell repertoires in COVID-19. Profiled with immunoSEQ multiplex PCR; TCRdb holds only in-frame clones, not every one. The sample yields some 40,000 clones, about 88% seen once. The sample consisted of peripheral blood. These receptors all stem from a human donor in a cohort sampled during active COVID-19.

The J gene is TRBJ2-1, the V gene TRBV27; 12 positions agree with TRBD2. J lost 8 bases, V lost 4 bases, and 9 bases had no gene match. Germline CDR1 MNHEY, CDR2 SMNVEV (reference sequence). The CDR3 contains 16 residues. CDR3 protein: CASSSSLAGGPDEQFF. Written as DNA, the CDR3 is TGTGCCAGCAGTTCCTCTCTAGCGGGAGGGCCCGATGAGCAGTTCTTC.

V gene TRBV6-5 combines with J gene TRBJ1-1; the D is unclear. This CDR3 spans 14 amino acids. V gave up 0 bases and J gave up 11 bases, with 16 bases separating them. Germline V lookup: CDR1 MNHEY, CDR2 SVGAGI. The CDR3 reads CASSYSLNPGVAFF. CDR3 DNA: TGTGCCAGCAGTTACTCGCTTAACCCCGGGGTGGCTTTCTTT.

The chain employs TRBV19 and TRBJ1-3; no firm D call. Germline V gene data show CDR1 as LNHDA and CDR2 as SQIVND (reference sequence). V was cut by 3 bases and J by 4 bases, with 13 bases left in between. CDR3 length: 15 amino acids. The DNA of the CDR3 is TGTGCCAGTAGTATTTCCGGAGGGCAGGGAAACACCATATATTTT. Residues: CASSISGGQGNTIYF. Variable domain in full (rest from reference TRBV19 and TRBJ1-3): DGGITQSPKYLFRKEGQNVTLSCEQNLNHDAMYWYRQDPGQGLRLIYYSQIVNDFQKGDIAEGYSVSREKKESFPLTVTSAQKNPTAFYLCASSISGGQGNTIYFGEGSWLTVV.

As DNA, the CDR3 is TGTGCCAGCAGCCCGTTGACTAGCGGGGAGACCCAGTACTTC. Translation gives CASSPLTSGETQYF. J is TRBJ2-5 and V is TRBV7-6, with 10 nucleotides matching TRBD2. V lost 5 bases, J lost 5 bases, and 5 bases stayed unmatched. Germline loops: CDR1 SGHVS, CDR2 FNYEAQ. The CDR3 is made up of 14 amino acids.

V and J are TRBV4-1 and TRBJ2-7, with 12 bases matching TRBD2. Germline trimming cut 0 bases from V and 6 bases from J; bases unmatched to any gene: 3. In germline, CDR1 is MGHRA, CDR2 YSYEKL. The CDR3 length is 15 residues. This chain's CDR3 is CASSQDLGLAGEQYF. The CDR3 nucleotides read TGCGCCAGCAGCCAAGATCTGGGACTAGCGGGCGAGCAGTACTTC.

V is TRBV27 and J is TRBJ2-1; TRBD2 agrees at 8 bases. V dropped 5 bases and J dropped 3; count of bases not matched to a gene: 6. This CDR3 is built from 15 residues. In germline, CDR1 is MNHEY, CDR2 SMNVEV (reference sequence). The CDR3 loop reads CASSQSGSNYNEQFF. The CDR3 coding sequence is TGTGCCAGCAGTCAAAGCGGGAGTAACTACAATGAGCAGTTCTTC.

In nucleotides, the CDR3 is TGTGCCAGCAGTTCCGGTAGTCCCGGACTAGCGGGAGATTCCACAGATACGCAGTATTTT. This translates into CASSSGSPGLAGDSTDTQYF. The gene calls are TRBV27 and TRBJ2-3; 13 positions agree with TRBD2. V trimming: 4 bases; J trimming: 2 bases; junction bases outside the gene matches: 15. This CDR3 has 20 amino acids. Germline V gene data show CDR1 as MNHEY and CDR2 as SMNVEV (reference sequence).

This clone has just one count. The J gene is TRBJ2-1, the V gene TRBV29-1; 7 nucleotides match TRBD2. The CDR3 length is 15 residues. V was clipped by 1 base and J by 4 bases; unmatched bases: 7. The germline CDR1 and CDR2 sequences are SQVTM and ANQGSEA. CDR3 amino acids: CSVEVGSGPYNEQFF. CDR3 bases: TGCAGCGTTGAAGTAGGTAGCGGGCCTTACAATGAGCAGTTCTTC.

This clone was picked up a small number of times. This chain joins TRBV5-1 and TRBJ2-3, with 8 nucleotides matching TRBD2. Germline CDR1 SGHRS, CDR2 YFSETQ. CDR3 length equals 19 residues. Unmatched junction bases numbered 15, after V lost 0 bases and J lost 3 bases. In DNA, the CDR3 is TGCGCCAGCAGCTTGGTTGGTCGGGAGTCCGGCGGGGGGACAGATACGCAGTATTTT. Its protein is CASSLVGRESGGGTDTQYF. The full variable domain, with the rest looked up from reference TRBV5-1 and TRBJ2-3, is KAGVTQTPRYLIKTRGQQVTLSCSPISGHRSVSWYQQTPGQGLQFLFEYFSETQRNKGNFPGRFSGRQFSNSRSEMNVSTLELGDSALYLCASSLVGRESGGGTDTQYFGPGTRLTVL.

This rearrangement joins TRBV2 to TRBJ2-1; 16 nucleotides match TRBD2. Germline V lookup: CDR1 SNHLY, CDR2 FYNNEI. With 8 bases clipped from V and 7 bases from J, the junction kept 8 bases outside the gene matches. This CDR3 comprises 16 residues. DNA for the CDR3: TGTGCCAGCGGGACTAGCGGGAGGGCGATGATTAATGAGCAGTTCTTC. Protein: CASGTSGRAMINEQFF.

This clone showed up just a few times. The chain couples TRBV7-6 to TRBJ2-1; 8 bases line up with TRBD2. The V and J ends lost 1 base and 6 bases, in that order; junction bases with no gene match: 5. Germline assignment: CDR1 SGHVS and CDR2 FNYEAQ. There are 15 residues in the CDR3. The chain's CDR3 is CASSLVREGINEQFF. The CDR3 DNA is TGTGCCAGCAGCTTAGTACGGGAGGGCATCAATGAGCAGTTCTTC.

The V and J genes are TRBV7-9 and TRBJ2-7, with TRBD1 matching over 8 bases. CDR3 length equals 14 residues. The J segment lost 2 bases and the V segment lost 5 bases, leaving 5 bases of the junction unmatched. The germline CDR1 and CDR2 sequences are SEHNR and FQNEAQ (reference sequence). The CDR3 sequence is CASSPRTGTYEQYF. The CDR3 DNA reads TGTGCCAGCAGCCCCCGGACAGGGACCTACGAGCAGTACTTC.

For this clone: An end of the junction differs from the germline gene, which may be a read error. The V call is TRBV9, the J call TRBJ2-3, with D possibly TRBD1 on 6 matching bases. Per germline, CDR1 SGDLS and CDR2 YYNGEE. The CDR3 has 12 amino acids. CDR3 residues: CASSVGTETQYF. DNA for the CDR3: TGTGCCAGCAGCGTAGGGACAGAAACGCAGTATTTT.

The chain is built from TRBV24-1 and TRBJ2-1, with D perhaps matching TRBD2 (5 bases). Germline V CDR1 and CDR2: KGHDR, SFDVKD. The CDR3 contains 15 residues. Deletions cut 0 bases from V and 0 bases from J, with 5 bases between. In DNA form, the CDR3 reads TGTGCCACCAGTGATTTGGACTACTCCTACAATGAGCAGTTCTTC. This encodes CATSDLDYSYNEQFF.

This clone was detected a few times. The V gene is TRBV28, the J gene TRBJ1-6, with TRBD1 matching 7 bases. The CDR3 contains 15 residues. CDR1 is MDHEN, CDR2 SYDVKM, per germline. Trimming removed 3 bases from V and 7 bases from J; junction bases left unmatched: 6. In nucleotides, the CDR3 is TGTGCCAGCAGTTTGTACAGGGGCAAAAATTCACCCCTCCACTTT. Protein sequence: CASSLYRGKNSPLHF.

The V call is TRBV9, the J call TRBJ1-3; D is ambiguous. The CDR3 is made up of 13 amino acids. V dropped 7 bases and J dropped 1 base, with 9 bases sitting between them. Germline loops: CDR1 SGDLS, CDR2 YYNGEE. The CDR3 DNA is TGTGCCAGCTCCGCGGTTTCTGGAAACACCATATATTTT. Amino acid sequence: CASSAVSGNTIYF.

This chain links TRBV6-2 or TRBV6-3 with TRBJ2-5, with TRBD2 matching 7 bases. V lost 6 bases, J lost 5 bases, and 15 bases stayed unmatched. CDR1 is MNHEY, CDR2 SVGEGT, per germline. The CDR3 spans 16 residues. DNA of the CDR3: TGTGCCAGCAGCCGACCCTCGGGAGGCCTGGGGGAGACCCAGTACTTC. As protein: CASSRPSGGLGETQYF.

The CDR3 reads CASSWAGAYNEQFF. In DNA form, the CDR3 reads TGTGCCAGCAGCTGGGCGGGGGCCTACAATGAGCAGTTCTTC. V and J are TRBV11-2 and TRBJ2-1; TRBD2 agrees at 7 bases. Looked up from germline, CDR1 is SGHAT and CDR2 is FQNNGV. The V and J ends lost 4 bases and 2 bases, in that order; junction bases with no gene match: 2. This CDR3 contains 14 residues.

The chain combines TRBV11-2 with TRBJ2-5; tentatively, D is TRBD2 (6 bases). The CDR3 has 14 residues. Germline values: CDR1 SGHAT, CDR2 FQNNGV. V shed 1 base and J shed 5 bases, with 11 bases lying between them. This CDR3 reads CASSLARGEETQYF. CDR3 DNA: TGTGCCAGCAGCTTAGCGCGGGGAGAGGAGACCCAGTACTTC.

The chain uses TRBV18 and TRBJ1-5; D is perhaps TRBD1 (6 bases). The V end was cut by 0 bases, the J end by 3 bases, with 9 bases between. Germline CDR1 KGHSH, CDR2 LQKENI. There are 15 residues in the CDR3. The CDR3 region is CASSPPGTLNQPQHF. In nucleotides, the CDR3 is TGTGCCAGCTCACCACCCGGGACACTCAATCAGCCCCAGCATTTT. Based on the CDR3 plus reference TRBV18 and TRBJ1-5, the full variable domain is NAGVMQNPRHLVRRRGQEARLRCSPMKGHSHVYWYRQLPEEGLKFMVYLQKENIIDESGMPKERFSAEFPKEGPSILRIQQVVRGDSAAYFCASSPPGTLNQPQHFGDGTRLSIL.

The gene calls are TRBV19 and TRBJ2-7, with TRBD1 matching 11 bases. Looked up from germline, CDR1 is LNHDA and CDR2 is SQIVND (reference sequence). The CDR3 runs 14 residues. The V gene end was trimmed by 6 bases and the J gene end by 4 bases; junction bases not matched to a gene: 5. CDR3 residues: CASRGTGGRYEQYF. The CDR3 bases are TGTGCCAGTAGGGGGACAGGGGGTCGTTACGAGCAGTACTTC.

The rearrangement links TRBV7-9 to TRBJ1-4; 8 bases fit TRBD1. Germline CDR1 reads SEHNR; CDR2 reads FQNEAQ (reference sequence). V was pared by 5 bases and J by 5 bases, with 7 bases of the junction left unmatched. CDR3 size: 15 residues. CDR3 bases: TGTGCCAGCAGCGCGTACAGGGGGGTAAATGAAAAACTGTTTTTT. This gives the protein CASSAYRGVNEKLFF.